The T cell receptor beta chain under discussion was sequenced for a study of T-cell reconstitution after alpha-beta-depleted transplantation in children. About this clonotype itself: Its antigen is undetermined.

General observations from the study: Where alpha-beta T cells came from about two months after transplant was reportedly several hundred expanded graft clones. The origin of high day-60 TCRbeta diversity in some patients lay in surviving recipient T cells and thymic progenitors.

Construction of the TCRbeta library involved unique molecular identifiers. In TCRdb, the PCR reads were re-called with MiXCR into one record per CDR3 protein. The sample gives fewer than 550,000 distinct CDR3 sequences, around 10% of which show up once; about 14% is in the top ten. The CDR3 is made up of 16 amino acids. Germline lookup yields CDR1 LGHNA and CDR2 YSLEER. V was clipped by 4 bases and J by 1 base, with 11 bases between them. The receptor comes from a female patient under 10 years old who had a stem cell transplant for aplastic anemia, so the T cells may come from the graft donor. The sequences come from PBMCs, mostly from graft donor cells, collected 180 days after TCRalphabeta/CD19-depleted stem cell transplant. V gene TRBV4-3 combines with J gene TRBJ2-6; D unresolved. Written as DNA, the CDR3 is TGCGCCAGCAGCCGTGACCAGGATTCTGGGGCCAACGTCCTGACTTTC. This codes for CASSRDQDSGANVLTF.